The sequence of this TCR beta chain was determined in a study of blood T cell repertoires in COVID-19. This CDR3 has 13 residues. Germline CDR1 and CDR2: DFQATT and SNEGSKA (reference sequence). Trimming removed 3 bases at V and 3 bases at J, with 11 bases between. In the original processing: How many nucleated cells were present was estimated from reference gene primer amplification. Profiling relied on immunoSEQ multiplex PCR, and the TCRdb table lists in-frame clones only, not all of them. The V and J calls and clone size come from that table; D and trimming were worked out from the DNA. The repertoire includes 85,000 to 120,000 clones, about 90% of them detected once, and 4.2% sits in the top ten.

V and J are TRBV20-1 and TRBJ1-2; maybe TRBD1 (6 bases). The source is a man between 18 and 35 years old with acute or convalescent COVID-19. The sequenced sample was peripheral blood. The CDR3 here is CSASNKGDYGYTF. Written as DNA, the CDR3 is TGCAGTGCTAGTAACAAGGGGGACTATGGCTACACCTTC.